The 22 T cell receptor beta chains below come from one sample, sequenced in a study of T cell clonality in common variable immunodeficiency. The assay was immunoSEQ multiplex PCR, and TCRdb's table has in-frame clones only and misses some. The sample has about 44,000 clones, none seen only once. The source material was peripheral blood mononuclear cells. These receptors were taken from a person aged 18 to 70 in good health.

The sample holds a few counts of this clone. The read ends 3 residues before the CDR3 terminus; that terminus is restored from the germline J gene. This CDR3 is also generated by other DNA sequences in the sample. The rearrangement links TRBV19 to TRBJ1-3; a possible D gene is TRBD1 (5 bases). Germline V gene lookup returns CDR1 LNHDA and CDR2 SQIVND (reference sequence). The germline V and J ends were trimmed by 6 bases and 4 bases, with 13 bases remaining between them. The CDR3 extends over 14 amino acids. CDR3 DNA, as far as it was read: TGTGCCAGTAGAGGCAGGGCTTACGGAAACACC. Amino acids: CASRGRAYGNT. The entire CDR3 protein is CASRGRAYGNTIYF.

Many counts were recorded for this clone. From the germline J gene comes the end of the CDR3, since the read stops 3 residues before it. The rearrangement uses TRBV7-2 and TRBJ1-4; no definite D call. The CDR3 is 13 amino acids. Germline-derived CDR1 and CDR2 are SGHTA and FQGNSA. V lost 0 bases, J lost 7 bases, and 6 bases lay in between. This chain's CDR3 is CASSLAKGEKLFF. The sequenced CDR3 bases are TGTGCCAGCAGCTTAGCGAAAGGTGAAAAA.

Ten or more counts support this clone. The CDR3 goes on 3 residues after the read ends, and that part is filled in from the germline J gene. V gene TRBV5-1 combines with J gene TRBJ2-5; 12 nucleotides match TRBD1. Germline CDR1 and CDR2: SGHRS and YFSETQ. CDR3 length equals 14 residues. The trim removed 4 bases at V and 5 bases at J, leaving 3 bases unmatched. The covered CDR3 bases are TGCGCCAGCAGCGGGACAGGGGGCGCTGAGACC. This gives the protein CASSGTGGAET. The full CDR3 sequence reads CASSGTGGAETQYF.

This clone was counted at least ten times. One junction end disagrees with the germline gene, perhaps due to a read error. The read terminates 3 residues ahead of where the CDR3 ends, so the germline J gene completes it. V gene TRBV4-2 combines with J gene TRBJ1-1; D might be TRBD1 (5 bases). The CDR3 totals 16 residues. Looked up from germline, CDR1 is LGHNA and CDR2 is YNFKEQ. Partial CDR3 DNA: TGCGCCAGCAGCCAACTCTCAGGGCAGGGAGTCACTGAA. This gives the protein CASSQLSGQGVTE. The whole CDR3 protein is CASSQLSGQGVTEAFF.

This clone was seen ten or more times. With the read ending 3 residues before the CDR3 end, the germline J gene is used to fill in that end. The gene calls are TRBV2 and TRBJ2-7; TRBD1 or TRBD2 may be the D gene (6 bases each). CDR1 is SNHLY, CDR2 FYNNEI, per germline. The CDR3 runs 13 residues. Trimming cost V 7 bases and J 5 bases, with 15 bases left between them. CDR3 loop: CASNPAGQNEQYF. The CDR3 bases that were read are TGTGCCAGCAACCCCGCGGGACAAAACGAG. Full variable domain (outside the CDR3, taken from reference TRBV2 and TRBJ2-7): EPEVTQTPSHQVTQMGQEVILRCVPISNHLYFYWYRQILGQKVEFLVSFYNNEISEKSEIFDDQFSVERPDGSNFTLKIRSTKLEDSAMYFCASNPAGQNEQYFGPGTRLTVT.

In its sample, this clone was seen many times. The CDR3 extends 3 residues past the end of the read, so its final part is completed from the germline J gene. This chain joins TRBV6-2 or TRBV6-3 and TRBJ2-1; possible D gene TRBD2, 7 bases. Per germline, CDR1 MNHEY and CDR2 SVGEGT. Trimming took off 7 bases at V and 3 bases at J, with 16 bases between the two ends. The CDR3 totals 15 residues. CDR3 residues: CASTMTGGNYNEQFF. The covered CDR3 bases are TGTGCCAGCACTATGACGGGGGGCAACTACAATGAG.

This clone was observed at least ten times. Read sequence stops 3 residues before the CDR3 end, and the germline J gene provides the missing end. This chain joins TRBV6-4 and TRBJ2-1; 7 positions match TRBD2. Losses at the gene ends were 2 bases for V and 4 bases for J; bases not matched to a gene: 2. The length of the CDR3 is 14 residues. Germline-derived CDR1 and CDR2 are MRHNA and SNTAGT. The sequenced part of the CDR3 DNA is TGTGCCAGCAGTGACGGGGGGGATTACAATGAG. The encoded protein is CASSDGGDYNE. The CDR3, in full, reads CASSDGGDYNEQFF.

This clone was recorded at least ten times. The DNA ends 3 residues before the CDR3 does, and the rest of the CDR3 is filled in from the germline J gene. The J gene is TRBJ1-1, the V gene TRBV5-1, with 7 bases aligning to TRBD1. The junction had 5 bases not matched to a gene; V was cut back by 2 bases and J by 1 base. The CDR3 runs 15 residues. Germline V gives CDR1 SGHRS, CDR2 YFSETQ. The CDR3 DNA, read in part, is TGCGCCAGCAGCTTAGTGGGGACAGAGAACACTGAA. Amino acid sequence: CASSLVGTENTE. The CDR3, in full, reads CASSLVGTENTEAFF.

This clone was picked up many times. The read halts 3 residues ahead of the CDR3 end, with the missing end drawn from the germline J gene. The rearrangement links TRBV9 to TRBJ1-6; D gene ambiguous. Trimming took 0 bases from V and 7 from J, leaving 8 bases between them. Germline CDR1 reads SGDLS; CDR2 reads YYNGEE. This CDR3 is 14 amino acids long. CDR3 region: CASSVEGLNSPLHF. Partial CDR3 DNA: TGTGCCAGCAGCGTAGAGGGCTTGAATTCACCC.

This clone is categorized as large. Read coverage stops 3 residues before the CDR3 terminus; the germline J gene supplies the remainder. This specimen includes other DNA sequences encoding the same CDR3. The chain has TRBV18 and TRBJ1-1; D might be TRBD1 (6 bases). Trimming left V 5 bases short and J 1 base short, with 17 bases between. This CDR3 spans 16 amino acids. Germline CDR1 is KGHSH and CDR2 is LQKENI. The sequenced part of the CDR3 DNA is TGTGCCAGCTCAGGAGAGAGCAGGGGTTCGAACACTGAA. Protein sequence: CASSGESRGSNTE. The whole CDR3 sequence is CASSGESRGSNTEAFF.

Many counts were recorded for this clone. The CDR3 end lies 3 residues beyond the end of the read and is filled in from the germline J gene. The chain carries TRBV19 and TRBJ1-5; D may be TRBD1 (5 bases). With 4 bases removed from V and 0 bases from J, the gap between germline ends came to 16 bases. The CDR3 totals 17 residues. Germline V CDR1 and CDR2: LNHDA, SQIVND (reference sequence). The part of the CDR3 DNA that was read is TGTGCCAGTAGTACGCCCCGGGGGGGTGGTAGCAATCAGCCC. The encoded protein is CASSTPRGGGSNQP. The CDR3 as a whole reads CASSTPRGGGSNQPQHF.

This clone was counted at least ten times. The sequenced fragment ends 3 residues before the CDR3 boundary, so the rest is inferred from the germline J gene. The chain recombines TRBV6-4 with TRBJ2-2; 8 positions match TRBD1. The ends lost 7 bases at V and 4 bases at J; junction bases unmatched: 5. This CDR3 is built from 14 residues. Germline-derived CDR1 and CDR2 are MRHNA and SNTAGT. Partial CDR3 DNA: TGTGCCAGCAAAAAAACAGGGGGCACCGGGGAG. Translated, it gives CASKKTGGTGE. From start to end, the CDR3 is CASKKTGGTGELFF.

This clone was counted a few times. The CDR3 extends 3 residues past the end of the read, so its final part is completed from the germline J gene. The sample holds other DNA sequences that translate to the same CDR3. J is TRBJ2-5 and V is TRBV5-1; TRBD1 matches at 11 bases. The V gene end was trimmed by 2 bases and the J gene end by 5 bases; junction bases not matched to a gene: 2. The CDR3 is made up of 14 amino acids. CDR1 is SGHRS and CDR2 is YFSETQ in the germline V gene. The CDR3: CASSLGTGGETQYF. Incomplete CDR3 DNA: TGCGCCAGCAGCTTAGGGACAGGGGGGGAGACC.

This clone has ten or more counts. The sequenced fragment ends 3 residues before the CDR3 boundary, so the rest is inferred from the germline J gene. This chain links TRBV4-1 with TRBJ1-2; no clear D gene. CDR3 length: 16 residues. Trimming removed 3 bases at V and 4 bases at J, with 18 bases between. Germline-derived CDR1 and CDR2 are MGHRA and YSYEKL. The CDR3: CASSHPFEGSGYGYTF. CDR3 DNA (partial): TGCGCCAGCAGCCATCCCTTCGAAGGAAGCGGCTATGGC.

This clone was seen at least ten times. The CDR3 end is not reached by the read, which stops 3 residues before it; the germline J gene fills it in. V and J are TRBV7-9 and TRBJ2-1; D is unresolved. The germline V gene has CDR1 SEHNR and CDR2 FQNEAQ (reference sequence). The CDR3 runs 15 residues. Trimming pared 0 bases from V and 0 bases from J, leaving 6 bases between. The part of the CDR3 DNA that was read is TGTGCCAGCAGCTTAGCCGTTCTCTCCTACAATGAG. The encoded protein is CASSLAVLSYNE. In full, the CDR3 reads CASSLAVLSYNEQFF.

This clone was detected many times. Incomplete CDR3 DNA: TGTGCCAGCTCAGAGACAGGGCGTGTAACCTACGAG. It is translated as CASSETGRVTYE. The whole CDR3 sequence reads CASSETGRVTYEQYF. The rearrangement joins TRBV18 to TRBJ2-7; 7 nucleotides match TRBD1. Read coverage stops 3 residues before the CDR3 terminus; the germline J gene supplies the remainder. CDR3 length: 15 amino acids. CDR1 and CDR2 (germline): KGHSH, LQKENI. Trimming took 5 bases from V and 2 from J; bases not matched to a gene: 9.

There are many counts of this clone. Coverage ceases 3 residues before the CDR3 finishes, and the germline J gene fills in the end. This chain joins TRBV30 and TRBJ1-1; 9 nucleotides line up with TRBD1. Germline loops: CDR1 GTSNPN, CDR2 SVGIG (reference sequence). This CDR3 is 13 amino acids long. V dropped 8 bases and J dropped 3; count of bases not matched to a gene: 7. The sequenced CDR3 bases are TGTGCCGGTTTCCGGACAGGGGACACTGAA. It codes for CAGFRTGDTE. In full, the CDR3 is CAGFRTGDTEAFF.

This clone was counted many times. The CDR3 goes on 3 residues after the read ends, and that part is filled in from the germline J gene. The rearrangement uses TRBV4-2 and TRBJ1-5, with 10 positions matching TRBD1. CDR1 is LGHNA, CDR2 YNFKEQ, per germline. Unmatched junction bases numbered 10, after V lost 1 base and J lost 7 bases. This CDR3 has 17 residues. CDR3 DNA (partial): TGTGCCAGCAGCCAAGGCTCGACAGGGGGCCTGAGCCAGCCC. As protein: CASSQGSTGGLSQP. The full CDR3 protein reads CASSQGSTGGLSQPQHF.

This clone was recorded a few times. This sequence is one base from a far larger clone and is likely a read error. The read ends 3 residues shy of where the CDR3 ends; the end is completed using the germline J gene. The V gene is TRBV19, the J gene TRBJ2-5, with 7 bases that match TRBD1. Germline V CDR1 and CDR2: LNHDA, SQIVND (reference sequence). V lost 1 base, J lost 4 bases, and 6 bases stayed unmatched. CDR3 size: 15 residues. The covered CDR3 bases are TGTGCCAGTAGTATAGGACAGGGTGGAGCAGAGACC. This translates into CASSIGQGGAET. The full CDR3 protein reads CASSIGQGGAETQYF.

In its sample, this clone was seen many times. The read finishes 3 residues shy of the CDR3 end, and the germline J gene is used to complete it. The chain employs TRBV9 and TRBJ2-7; D is perhaps TRBD1 (6 bases). V was trimmed by 0 bases and J by 0 bases, leaving 10 bases between them. The CDR3 loop spans 15 amino acids. CDR1 and CDR2 from the germline V gene are SGDLS and YYNGEE. The CDR3 here is CASSVEQGFSYEQYF. The CDR3 bases that were read are TGTGCCAGCAGCGTAGAACAGGGATTCTCCTACGAG.

The table lists this clone with a few counts. The CDR3 goes on 3 residues after the read ends, and that part is filled in from the germline J gene. This chain uses TRBV30 with TRBJ2-4, with D maybe TRBD1 (6 bases). Germline loops: CDR1 GTSNPN, CDR2 SVGIG (reference sequence). The CDR3 is 12 amino acids. The CDR3 bases that were read are TGTGCCTGGAGTCCGACAAGGACAGAT. This encodes CAWSPTRTD. The CDR3 reads in full as CAWSPTRTDQYF.

In its sample, this clone was seen many times. The read gets to within 3 residues of the CDR3 end, and the germline J gene fills in the rest. This chain joins TRBV30 and TRBJ2-1; 10 bases match TRBD2. V shed 2 bases, J shed 5 bases, and the junction held 9 bases outside the gene matches. From germline, CDR1 is GTSNPN and CDR2 SVGIG (reference sequence). This CDR3 has 16 residues. The CDR3 sequence is CAWSMASGSLNNEQFF. The DNA read from the CDR3 is TGTGCCTGGAGTATGGCTAGCGGGAGCCTGAACAATGAG. Together with reference TRBV30 and TRBJ2-1, the CDR3 gives the full variable domain: SQTIHQWPATLVQPVGSPLSLECTVEGTSNPNLYWYRQAAGRGLQLLFYSVGIGQISSEVPQNLSASRPQDRQFILSSKKLLLSDSGFYLCAWSMASGSLNNEQFFGPGTRLTVL.